This T cell receptor (beta chain) was recovered during a study of tumor-infiltrating lymphocytes in primary liver carcinoma (TCRdb year 2017). Some background on the complete study: Between November 2015 and early 2016, several patients in China with histopathologically diagnosed primary liver carcinoma had surgical resection. Of the five patients, three men and two women aged 30 to 69 years, four had hepatocellular carcinoma and one had combined HCC and intrahepatic cholangiocarcinoma. The five patients had tumors of stage T1-T3 N0M0, with maximum diameters ranging from 4.2 to 10 cm. Each sample produced roughly 3.65 to 7.5 million productive TCRbeta reads, and read depth showed no significant difference between tissue types. The study combined TCRbeta repertoire sequencing, expression microarrays and whole-exome sequencing across five regions of each liver tumor, with adjacent normal tissue and blood. A total of 35 or so specimens from 5 patients underwent TCRbeta repertoire sequencing, comprising 25 tumor regions, 5 adjacent noncancerous liver tissues and 5 peripheral blood samples. Repertoires from technical replicates were highly reproducible, with mean shared-clone rates about 0.91 and correlation coefficients above 0.95. General study outcomes and caveats: With just four or five patients in the study, the authors point out that the findings should be validated in a larger study. Because sequencing covered only the TCR beta chain and unpaired alpha chains were not captured, true repertoire diversity is likely underestimated. Repertoire overlap was higher between tumor regions (mean around 35%) than tumor-adjacent (approximately 17%) or tumor-blood (roughly 14%) pairs, consistent with antigen-driven expansion. Comparison of CD4+ and CD8+ T cell repertoires was precluded by the use of bulk unsorted samples. A significantly larger repertoire fraction was made up by the top 250 clones in tumors than in blood (p = 0.039).

On this clonotype: It lacks a known antigen. A junction end diverges from the germline sequence, so it may reflect a read error.

Blood RNA was extracted from unsorted whole blood using TRIzol reagent, and germline DNA was obtained with the DNeasy Blood & Tissue kit. Chronic HBV infection was present in the patients, and the patients were treatment-naive at sampling. About 3.7 milliliters of peripheral blood were collected into K2EDTA tubes before surgery. A constant-region primer and ProtoScript II reverse transcriptase were used to reverse-transcribe TCRbeta-specific cDNA from around 540 ng total RNA. Three nested multiplex PCR rounds, following a slightly modified ARM-PCR procedure, were used to build the TCRbeta libraries. Sample barcodes and Illumina adapters were added in a final 25-cycle PCR using Deep VentR polymerase. Amplicons of 200-500 bp were gel-purified with a QIAquick gel extraction kit before sequencing. An Illumina HiSeq 2500 was used to sequence the TCRbeta amplicons, generating 250-bp paired-end reads. In the paper's pipeline: Quality trimming of reads was performed with Trimmomatic v0.33, and paired reads were merged with FLASH v1.2.11 so that full CDR3 sequences could be recovered. V, D and J germline segments were assigned to the rearranged TCRbeta sequences by MiGEC v1.2.1b. VDJtools v1.0.0 computed clonotype statistics and Shannon-Wiener diversity indices. Except for diversity analysis, only each sample's 250 most abundant clonotypes were used in subsequent analyses to reduce sampling bias. The public reads were reanalyzed by TCRdb: fastp trimming at Q25, MiXCR alignment, in-frame beta chains only. CDR3 protein sequences are deduplicated, and each keeps its most common genes and DNA. The V and J calls and clone size are TCRdb's, not the authors'. The sample profile shows more than 150,000 distinct CDR3 sequences; 50% to 75% of them were found once. The ten most abundant clones make up about 70% of the sample.

Sample: peripheral blood. This receptor was obtained from a man between 40 and 49 years old with primary liver carcinoma and hepatitis B virus infection.

CDR3 loop: CASWEQSNTEALF. The DNA sequence is given as TGTGCCTCCTGGGAACAGTCGAACACTGAAGCTCTCTTT. The chain couples TRBV11-2 to TRBJ1-1; the D gene assignment is ambiguous. The CDR3 has 13 amino acids, counting the end cysteine and phenylalanine. Only the CDR3 DNA stays, 39 bases, in frame from base 1. Reading the germline V gene gives CDR1 SGHAT and CDR2 FQNNGV. Outside the CDR3, residues come from the reference TRBV11-2 and TRBJ1-1 proteins, so the full variable domain is: EAGVAQSPRYKIIEKRQSVAFWCNPISGHATLYWYQQILGQGPKLLIQFQNNGVVDDSQLPKDRFSAERLKGVDSTLKIQPAKLEDSAVYLCASWEQSNTEALFGQGTRLTVV.